A single sample gave rise to the 22 T cell receptor beta chains below, sequenced in a study of T-cell reconstitution after alpha-beta-depleted transplantation in children. As it was prepared, the TCRbeta library received unique molecular identifiers. TCRdb called the PCR reads again in MiXCR, with one record for every CDR3 protein. Among over 150,000 distinct CDR3 sequences listed, more than 14% were seen once. The sequencing used PBMCs from the stem cell graft donor, collected from the stem cell graft. These receptors were taken from a human donor who donated a stem cell graft to a child with acute lymphoblastic leukemia.

This clonotype was counted ten times or more. V gene TRBV7-9 combines with J gene TRBJ1-4, with D maybe TRBD1 (6 bases). The CDR3 totals 14 residues. Trimming cost V 1 base and J 12 bases, with 15 bases left between them. Germline V CDR1 and CDR2: SEHNR, FQNEAQ (reference sequence). CDR3: CASSLDLRGGELFF. The CDR3 DNA reads TGTGCCAGCAGCTTAGACCTCAGGGGAGGGGAACTGTTTTTT.

This clonotype was seen ten or more times. The V gene is TRBV29-1, the J gene TRBJ2-7; D may be TRBD1 (6 bases). CDR1 and CDR2 (germline): SQVTM, ANQGSEA. Trimming took 4 bases from V and 7 from J, leaving 17 bases between them. The CDR3 has 13 amino acids. CDR3 sequence (DNA): TGCAGCGTTGCGGACAGTTCCCTAGGGGAGCAGTACTTC. It specifies CSVADSSLGEQYF.

This clonotype was picked up many times. The rearrangement links TRBV7-9 to TRBJ2-1; no clear D gene. The CDR3 is 17 amino acids. Between the trimmed V and J ends, which lost 1 base and 4 bases, there was a span of 17 bases. The germline V gene encodes CDR1 SEHNR and CDR2 FQNEAQ (reference sequence). The CDR3 DNA is TGTGCCAGCAGCTTAGTCCCCGGGTCCGTAAAGTACAATGAGCAGTTCTTC. Protein product: CASSLVPGSVKYNEQFF.

In its sample, this clonotype was seen many times. V is TRBV3-1 and J is TRBJ1-2; 7 bases agree with TRBD1. The CDR3 loop spans 16 amino acids. Germline assignment: CDR1 LGHDT and CDR2 YNNKEL (reference sequence). V lost 0 bases, J lost 8 bases, and 12 bases stayed unmatched. The DNA for the CDR3 is TGTGCCAGCAGCCAAGATCTTTTCACAGGGGTAGACGGCTACACCTTC. Translated: CASSQDLFTGVDGYTF. The full variable domain, rest sourced from reference TRBV3-1 and TRBJ1-2, is DTAVSQTPKYLVTQMGNDKSIKCEQNLGHDTMYWYKQDSKKFLKIMFSYNNKELIINETVPNRFSPKSPDKAHLNLHINSLELGDSAVYFCASSQDLFTGVDGYTFGSGTRLTVV.

This clonotype came up many times. The rearrangement joins TRBV20-1 to TRBJ2-5; 8 nucleotides match TRBD2. In germline, CDR1 is DFQATT, CDR2 SNEGSKA (reference sequence). The CDR3 runs 15 residues. The junction had 12 bases not matched to a gene; V was cut back by 6 bases and J by 3 bases. The CDR3 region has the DNA TGCAGTGCCAGCAATCCCGGGACTAGGGAAGAGACCCAGTACTTC. This codes for CSASNPGTREETQYF.

This clonotype was detected many times. The chain uses TRBV6-5 and TRBJ1-5; D is possibly TRBD1 (5 bases). The CDR3 totals 16 residues. V lost 3 bases, J lost 0 bases, and 12 bases lay in between. Germline loops: CDR1 MNHEY, CDR2 SVGAGI. The CDR3: CASSYLKTDSNQPQHF. CDR3 sequence (DNA): TGTGCCAGCAGTTATCTGAAGACAGATAGCAATCAGCCCCAGCATTTT.

This clonotype has just a few counts. V usage is TRBV20-1 and J usage is TRBJ1-5; 10 bases agree with TRBD1. Trimming took 4 bases from V and 1 from J; bases not matched to a gene: 4. Germline V gene lookup returns CDR1 DFQATT and CDR2 SNEGSKA (reference sequence). The CDR3 covers 15 residues. The chain's CDR3 is CSATGQGLSNQPQHF. CDR3 bases: TGCAGTGCTACGGGACAGGGGCTAAGCAATCAGCCCCAGCATTTT.

This clonotype has a count of ten or more. V usage is TRBV3-1 and J usage is TRBJ2-1; TRBD1 matches 8 bases. The CDR3 has 18 amino acids. J gave up 7 bases and V 0 bases, and 14 bases lay outside the gene matches. CDR1 LGHDT and CDR2 YNNKEL come from the germline V gene (reference sequence). CDR3 coding DNA: TGTGCCAGCAGCCAAGATCCTTCGACAGGGGACGAGTTAAATGAGCAGTTCTTC. Its translation: CASSQDPSTGDELNEQFF.

This clonotype was detected ten times or more. V and J are TRBV9 and TRBJ1-1; unclear D gene. The length of the CDR3 is 16 residues. V was cut by 0 bases and J by 3 bases, with 15 bases left in between. Germline V gene lookup returns CDR1 SGDLS and CDR2 YYNGEE. Here the CDR3 reads CASSVVLSGLYTEAFF. CDR3 nucleotides: TGTGCCAGCAGCGTAGTCTTATCGGGGTTGTACACTGAAGCTTTCTTT.

The rearrangement uses TRBV3-1 and TRBJ2-2; 7 bases align to TRBD2. Trimming at V came to 0 bases and at J to 9 bases, leaving 7 bases not matched to a gene. This CDR3 contains 15 residues. Germline V gene lookup returns CDR1 LGHDT and CDR2 YNNKEL (reference sequence). The CDR3 here is CASSQDAAGVRELFF. The CDR3 region has the DNA TGTGCCAGCAGCCAAGATGCGGCGGGAGTCCGGGAGCTGTTTTTT. The entire variable domain, with the rest obtained from reference TRBV3-1 and TRBJ2-2, is as follows: DTAVSQTPKYLVTQMGNDKSIKCEQNLGHDTMYWYKQDSKKFLKIMFSYNNKELIINETVPNRFSPKSPDKAHLNLHINSLELGDSAVYFCASSQDAAGVRELFFGEGSRLTVL.

In its sample, this clonotype was seen many times. The chain is built from TRBV5-1 and TRBJ2-1, with TRBD2 matching over 13 bases. The germline CDR1 and CDR2 sequences are SGHRS and YFSETQ. The CDR3 loop spans 15 amino acids. V dropped 2 bases and J dropped 9; count of bases not matched to a gene: 5. Here the CDR3 reads CASSLTSGRASEQFF. The CDR3 nucleotides are TGCGCCAGCAGCTTAACTAGCGGGAGGGCCTCTGAGCAGTTCTTC.

In its sample, this clonotype was seen many times. The chain combines TRBV4-1 with TRBJ2-1, with 11 bases that match TRBD2. CDR3 size: 17 residues. V gave up 1 base and J gave up 7 bases; unmatched junction bases: 9. Germline V CDR1 and CDR2: MGHRA, YSYEKL. Here the CDR3 DNA reads TGCGCCAGCAGCCAAGGGGCACTAGCGGGAGTGAGGAATGAGCAGTTCTTC. This encodes CASSQGALAGVRNEQFF.

This clonotype was detected many times. The V gene is TRBV12-3 or TRBV12-4, the J gene TRBJ2-3; TRBD2 agrees at 9 bases. This CDR3 contains 15 residues. With V trimmed by 8 bases and J by 5 bases, 11 bases remained unmatched. CDR3 protein: CASVLAGARGDTQYF. The CDR3 DNA reads TGTGCCAGCGTTTTAGCGGGAGCGAGGGGAGATACGCAGTATTTT.

This clonotype occurred a few times. The chain carries TRBV12-3 or TRBV12-4 and TRBJ1-4; D uncertain. Trimming stripped 6 bases from V and 4 bases from J, with 15 bases between. The CDR3 covers 15 residues. The CDR3 sequence is CASSPEWGINEKLFF. In DNA form, the CDR3 reads TGTGCCAGCAGCCCTGAATGGGGTATTAATGAAAAACTGTTTTTT.

This clonotype was detected only a few times. The chain has TRBV11-2 and TRBJ2-7, with D perhaps TRBD1 or TRBD2 (5 bases each). This CDR3 has 14 residues. The germline V and J ends were trimmed by 8 bases and 2 bases, with 16 bases remaining between them. In germline, CDR1 is SGHAT, CDR2 FQNNGV. CDR3 residues: CASAPLGDPYEQYF. The CDR3, as DNA: TGTGCCAGCGCTCCCCTAGGGGACCCCTACGAGCAGTACTTC.

CDR3 coding DNA: TGTGCCAGCAGTTTCGGGCTAGCGGGAGCCGAGCAGTACTTC. This translates into CASSFGLAGAEQYF. The rearrangement uses TRBV12-3 or TRBV12-4 and TRBJ2-7; TRBD2 matches at 10 bases. V gave up 3 bases and J gave up 6 bases; unmatched junction bases: 5. This CDR3 has 14 residues.

This clonotype showed up many times. The CDR3 DNA is TGTGCCAGCAGTCCCGGCAATGAGCAGTTCTTC. It codes for CASSPGNEQFF. V usage is TRBV12-3 or TRBV12-4 and J usage is TRBJ2-1; D unresolved. Trimming took 5 bases from V and 6 from J, leaving 5 bases between them. This CDR3 is built from 11 residues.

This clonotype has at least ten counts. This chain links TRBV5-5 with TRBJ2-7, with D perhaps TRBD1 (5 bases). Germline loops: CDR1 SGHKS, CDR2 YYEKEE (reference sequence). The CDR3 length is 15 residues. Trimming cost V 0 bases and J 2 bases, with 12 bases left between them. The CDR3 region is CASSLVQGIPYEQYF. As DNA, the CDR3 is TGTGCCAGCAGCTTGGTGCAGGGTATCCCCTACGAGCAGTACTTC.

The chain is built from TRBV4-2 and TRBJ2-4; 13 nucleotides match TRBD2. Germline V gene lookup returns CDR1 LGHNA and CDR2 YNFKEQ. Germline trimming cut 4 bases from V and 0 bases from J; bases unmatched to any gene: 18. The CDR3 sequence is 22 residues long. The CDR3 DNA sequence: TGTGCCAGCAGCCCGACCCAACTAGCGGGAGGGCGGTTTCTCTTAGCCAAAAACATTCAGTACTTC. Encoded protein: CASSPTQLAGGRFLLAKNIQYF.

This clonotype was seen at least ten times. The V gene is TRBV27, the J gene TRBJ2-3; possibly TRBD2 for D (5 bases). The germline gives CDR1 MNHEY, CDR2 SMNVEV (reference sequence). V shed 5 bases and J shed 0 bases, with 12 bases lying between them. The CDR3 sequence is 15 residues long. The chain's CDR3 is CASSRRTSSTDTQYF. Here the CDR3 DNA reads TGTGCCAGCAGTAGACGGACTTCTAGCACAGATACGCAGTATTTT.

This chain links TRBV29-1 with TRBJ2-1; D might be TRBD2 (6 bases). The ends were cut back, 7 bases at V and 7 bases at J, with 20 bases in the middle. The germline V gene has CDR1 SQVTM and CDR2 ANQGSEA. The CDR3 sequence is 14 residues long. CDR3 coding DNA: TGCAGCGCACATAGCGGTCCCGGGCTGAATGAGCAGTTCTTC. Protein: CSAHSGPGLNEQFF.

This clonotype occurred many times. The chain has TRBV9 and TRBJ1-2; D is unclear. This CDR3 has 16 residues. CDR1 SGDLS and CDR2 YYNGEE come from the germline V gene. Trimming shortened V by 4 bases and J by 7 bases, and 23 bases separated the two germline ends. The CDR3 protein is CASSLVGGNFPGGYTF. DNA of the CDR3: TGTGCCAGCAGCCTCGTGGGAGGGAACTTTCCCGGTGGCTACACCTTC.